The sequence of this T cell receptor beta chain was determined in a study of tumor-infiltrating lymphocytes in oesophageal squamous cell carcinoma. CDR1 is SGHTA, CDR2 FQGNSA, per germline. CDR3 length: 13 amino acids. Trimming shortened V by 5 bases and J by 7 bases, and 9 bases separated the two germline ends. TCRdb fed the PCR reads into MiXCR, producing one record per CDR3 protein. The sample records approximately 19,000 distinct CDR3 sequences, around half being singletons. This receptor was identified in a male donor with esophageal squamous cell carcinoma. The J gene is TRBJ1-6, the V gene TRBV7-2; a possible D gene is TRBD1 (5 bases). The sample comprised esophageal tumor tissue. CDR3 sequence: CASSPGGNSPLHF. The CDR3 bases are TGTGCCAGCAGCCCCGGGGGAAATTCACCCCTCCACTTT.